The 2 T cell receptor beta chains given below trace back to one sample, sequenced in a study of monozygotic twins with inflammatory bowel disease. TCRdb reanalyzed the 5' RACE reads and collapses them to one entry per CDR3 protein, without DNA. This listing includes some 440,000 distinct CDR3 sequences. Sequenced material: blood. The receptors come from a human donor with ulcerative colitis or Crohn's disease, or a healthy co-twin of an affected twin (not recorded which).

This sequence joins TRBV19 and TRBJ1-1; TCRdb gives TRBD1 as the D gene, but with no DNA this cannot be confirmed. Germline V gene data show CDR1 as LNHDA and CDR2 as SQIVND (reference sequence). This CDR3 is 15 amino acids long. CDR3 in amino acids: CASSTRQGRGTEAFF. The whole variable domain, filled in from reference TRBV19 and TRBJ1-1, reads DGGITQSPKYLFRKEGQNVTLSCEQNLNHDAMYWYRQDPGQGLRLIYYSQIVNDFQKGDIAEGYSVSREKKESFPLTVTSAQKNPTAFYLCASSTRQGRGTEAFFGQGTRLTVV.

The chain is built from TRBV4-3 and TRBJ2-1; TCRdb's D gene call, TRBD2, goes unchecked for lack of DNA. There are 17 residues in the CDR3. Germline assignment: CDR1 LGHNA and CDR2 YSLEER. The CDR3 spells CASSQVLSGSGRNEQFF.